This paragraph reports one T cell receptor (beta chain). Its target is unknown. As for time point: week 3, after first cycle of checkpoint inhibitor. Patients with prior systemic cancer treatment, concomitant immunosuppressants, or other active malignancies were excluded. DNA loading was fixed at 350 to 450 ng for all bulk PBMC samples. Libraries were prepared by immunoSEQ multiplex PCR; TCRdb keeps only in-frame clonotypes and omits some of them. This table holds under 20,000 clones, 70% to 90% found once. The data were taken from a study of blood T cell dynamics during melanoma immunotherapy. About the research overall: Standard first-line treatment here was pembrolizumab or nivolumab plus ipilimumab in metastatic melanoma.

Study conclusions and caveats: Disease-control patients' PBMC repertoires became either more clonal or more diverse at W3.

Germline V lookup: CDR1 MGHDK, CDR2 SYGVNS. Losses at the gene ends were 4 bases for V and 5 bases for J; bases not matched to a gene: 5. The CDR3 has 15 residues. The chain employs TRBV25-1 and TRBJ1-4, with 9 bases that match TRBD1. The starting material was blood, obtained from a patient treated with checkpoint blockade. The clonotype originates from a human donor with melanoma. The CDR3 region is CASSGETGGNEKLFF. CDR3 DNA: TGTGCCAGCAGTGGGGAGACAGGGGGAAATGAAAAACTGTTTTTT.